This T cell receptor (beta chain) emerged from a study of response to subunit inactivated influenza vaccine. Germline assignment: CDR1 SGHNT and CDR2 YENEEA. V shed 5 bases and J 3 bases; nucleotides not matched to a gene: 4. The CDR3 contains 15 residues. TCRdb reprocessed the RT-PCR reads via MiXCR and lists one record per CDR3 protein. The sample lists 500,000 to 700,000 distinct CDR3 sequences; roughly 25% were seen once. This same sample was also part of a study on T cells expressing NK-cell markers. That source adds: What made the TCR beta cDNA was 5'RACE template switching with UMIs. Sorted T-cell subsets CD3+CD56+NKG2C+, CD3+CD56+NKG2C- and CD3+CD56-NKG2C+ were TCR beta-sequenced. Topping the CD3+CD56-NKG2C+ fraction as well were these clonotypes, in several donors. Expanded NKG2C+ T cell clones had unclear HCMV specificity.

The chain links TRBV11-3 to TRBJ2-2; 9 bases map to TRBD1. The sample in question was CD4+ T cells sorted from PBMCs, obtained roughly 12 days after vaccination. The receptor was derived from a man in his fifties or sixties who received an inactivated influenza vaccine. DNA for the CDR3: TGTGCCAGCAGCCGCACAGGGGGCGACACCGGGGAGCTGTTTTTT. Its protein is CASSRTGGDTGELFF.